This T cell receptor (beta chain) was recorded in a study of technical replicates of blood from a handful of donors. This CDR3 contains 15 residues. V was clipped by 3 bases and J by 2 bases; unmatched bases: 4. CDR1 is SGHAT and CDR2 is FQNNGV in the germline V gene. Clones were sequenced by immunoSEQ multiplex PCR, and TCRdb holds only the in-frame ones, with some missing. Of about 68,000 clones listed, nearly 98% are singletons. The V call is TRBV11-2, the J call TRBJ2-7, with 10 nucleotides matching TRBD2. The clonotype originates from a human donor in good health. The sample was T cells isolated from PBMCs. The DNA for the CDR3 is TGTGCCAGCAGCTTTACTAGCGGGATGGCCTACGAGCAGTACTTC. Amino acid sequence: CASSFTSGMAYEQYF.